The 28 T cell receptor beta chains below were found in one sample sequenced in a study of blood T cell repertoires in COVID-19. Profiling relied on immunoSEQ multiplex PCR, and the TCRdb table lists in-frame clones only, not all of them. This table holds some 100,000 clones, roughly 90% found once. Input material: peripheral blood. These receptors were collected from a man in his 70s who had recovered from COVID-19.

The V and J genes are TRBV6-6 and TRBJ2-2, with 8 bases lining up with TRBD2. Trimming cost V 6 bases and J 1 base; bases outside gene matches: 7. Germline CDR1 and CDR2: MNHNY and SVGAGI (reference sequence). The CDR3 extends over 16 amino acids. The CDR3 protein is CASRPGLAGNTGELFF. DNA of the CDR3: TGTGCCAGCAGACCCGGGCTAGCGGGGAACACCGGGGAGCTGTTTTTT.

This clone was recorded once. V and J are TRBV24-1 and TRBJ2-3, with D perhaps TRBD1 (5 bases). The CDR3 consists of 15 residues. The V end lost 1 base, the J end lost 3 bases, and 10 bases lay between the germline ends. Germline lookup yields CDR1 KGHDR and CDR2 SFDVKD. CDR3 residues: CATSDLPGHTDTQYF. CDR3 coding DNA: TGTGCCACCAGTGATTTACCCGGACATACAGATACGCAGTATTTT.

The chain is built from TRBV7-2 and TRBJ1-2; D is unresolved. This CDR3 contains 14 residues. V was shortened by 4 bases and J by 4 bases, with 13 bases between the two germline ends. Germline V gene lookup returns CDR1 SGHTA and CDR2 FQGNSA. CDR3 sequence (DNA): TGTGCCAGCAGCTCCCGCGAGGGAGTCTATGGCTACACCTTC. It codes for CASSSREGVYGYTF.

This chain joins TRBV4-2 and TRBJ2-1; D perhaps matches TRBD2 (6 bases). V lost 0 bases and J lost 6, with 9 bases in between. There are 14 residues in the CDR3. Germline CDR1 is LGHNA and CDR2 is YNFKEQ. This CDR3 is CASSQDRSGNEQFF. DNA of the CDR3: TGTGCCAGCAGCCAAGATCGTAGCGGCAATGAGCAGTTCTTC.

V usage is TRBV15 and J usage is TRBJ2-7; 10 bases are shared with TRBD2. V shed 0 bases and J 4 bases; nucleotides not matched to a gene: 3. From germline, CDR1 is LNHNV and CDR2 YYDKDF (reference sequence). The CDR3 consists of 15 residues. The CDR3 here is CATSRDPSGRYEQYF. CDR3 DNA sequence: TGTGCCACCAGCAGAGATCCTAGCGGGAGATACGAGCAGTACTTC.

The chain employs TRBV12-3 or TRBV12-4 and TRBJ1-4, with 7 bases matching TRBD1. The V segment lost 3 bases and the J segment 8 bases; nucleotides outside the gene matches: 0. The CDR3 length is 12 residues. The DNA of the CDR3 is TGTGCCAGCAGTTTCAGGGGGGAAAAACTGTTTTTT. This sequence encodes CASSFRGEKLFF.

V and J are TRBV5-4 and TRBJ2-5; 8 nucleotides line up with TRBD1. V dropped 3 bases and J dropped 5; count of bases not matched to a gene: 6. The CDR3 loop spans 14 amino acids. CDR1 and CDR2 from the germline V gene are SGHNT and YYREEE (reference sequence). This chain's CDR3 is CASSSQGARETQYF. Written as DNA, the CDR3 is TGTGCCAGCAGCTCCCAGGGGGCGAGGGAGACCCAGTACTTC.

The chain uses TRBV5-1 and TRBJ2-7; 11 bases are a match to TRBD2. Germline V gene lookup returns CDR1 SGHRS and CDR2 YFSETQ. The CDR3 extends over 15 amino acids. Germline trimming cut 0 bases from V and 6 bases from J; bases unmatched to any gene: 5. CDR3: CASSLALAGGSEQYF. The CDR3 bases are TGCGCCAGCAGCTTGGCCCTAGCGGGGGGCTCCGAGCAGTACTTC.

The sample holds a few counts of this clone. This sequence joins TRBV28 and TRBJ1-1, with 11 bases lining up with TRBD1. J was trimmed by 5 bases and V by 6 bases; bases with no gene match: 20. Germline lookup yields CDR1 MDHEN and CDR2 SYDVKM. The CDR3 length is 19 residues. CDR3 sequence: CASRLPRDRGLYGKTEAFF. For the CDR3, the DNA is TGTGCCAGCAGATTACCGAGGGACAGGGGGTTATATGGTAAAACTGAAGCTTTCTTT.

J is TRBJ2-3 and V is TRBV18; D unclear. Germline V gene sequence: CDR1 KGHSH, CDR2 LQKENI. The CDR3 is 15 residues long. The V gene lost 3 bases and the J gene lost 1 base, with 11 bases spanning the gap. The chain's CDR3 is CASSPQSHGTDTQYF. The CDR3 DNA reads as TGTGCCAGCTCACCGCAAAGCCACGGCACAGATACGCAGTATTTT.

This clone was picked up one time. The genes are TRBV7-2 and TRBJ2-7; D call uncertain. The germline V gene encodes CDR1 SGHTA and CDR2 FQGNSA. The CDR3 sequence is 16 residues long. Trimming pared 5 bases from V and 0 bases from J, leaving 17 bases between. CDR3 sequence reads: CASSPRLLVGSYEQYF. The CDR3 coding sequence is TGTGCCAGCAGCCCCCGACTTCTTGTTGGCTCCTACGAGCAGTACTTC.

The CDR3 protein is CASSLNLGAGYTF. In DNA, the CDR3 is TGTGCCAGCAGCTTAAACCTCGGAGCTGGCTACACCTTC. This chain uses TRBV11-2 with TRBJ1-2, with D hard to call. This CDR3 is built from 13 residues. Germline CDR1 reads SGHAT; CDR2 reads FQNNGV. Trimming pared 2 bases from V and 7 bases from J, leaving 11 bases between.

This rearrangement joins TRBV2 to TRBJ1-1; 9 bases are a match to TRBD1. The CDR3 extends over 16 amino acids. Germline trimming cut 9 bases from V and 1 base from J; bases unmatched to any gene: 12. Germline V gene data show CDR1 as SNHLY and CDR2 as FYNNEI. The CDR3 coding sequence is TGTGCCAGTTCGACAGGGGGAGGGTCGAGGAACACTGAAGCTTTCTTT. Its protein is CASSTGGGSRNTEAFF.

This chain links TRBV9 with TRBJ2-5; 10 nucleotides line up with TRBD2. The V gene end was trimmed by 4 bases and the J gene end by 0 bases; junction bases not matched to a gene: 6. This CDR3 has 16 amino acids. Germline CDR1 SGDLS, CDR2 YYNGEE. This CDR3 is CASSPGLAANQETQYF. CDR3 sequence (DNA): TGTGCCAGCAGCCCCGGACTAGCGGCCAACCAAGAGACCCAGTACTTC.

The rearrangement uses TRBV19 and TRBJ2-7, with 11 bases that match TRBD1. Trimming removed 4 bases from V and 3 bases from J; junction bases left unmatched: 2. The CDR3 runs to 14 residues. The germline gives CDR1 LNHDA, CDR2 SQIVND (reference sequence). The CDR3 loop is CASSTGTGGYEQYF. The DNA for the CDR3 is TGTGCCAGTAGTACCGGGACAGGGGGCTACGAGCAGTACTTC.

CDR3 DNA: TGTGCCAGCAGCTTAGCGAGGGACAGGTTCACCCAAATCGAGCAGTACTTC. Its protein is CASSLARDRFTQIEQYF. The chain couples TRBV7-8 to TRBJ2-7; 8 bases map to TRBD1. The ends lost 0 bases at V and 6 bases at J; junction bases unmatched: 13. The germline gives CDR1 SGHVS, CDR2 FQNEAQ. The CDR3 is made up of 17 amino acids.

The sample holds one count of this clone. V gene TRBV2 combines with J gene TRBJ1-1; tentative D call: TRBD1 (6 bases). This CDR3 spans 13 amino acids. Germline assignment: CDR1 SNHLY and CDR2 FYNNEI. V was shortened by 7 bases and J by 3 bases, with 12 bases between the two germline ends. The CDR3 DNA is TGTGCCAGCATTCAAGGGGGATACACTGAAGCTTTCTTT. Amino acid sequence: CASIQGGYTEAFF.

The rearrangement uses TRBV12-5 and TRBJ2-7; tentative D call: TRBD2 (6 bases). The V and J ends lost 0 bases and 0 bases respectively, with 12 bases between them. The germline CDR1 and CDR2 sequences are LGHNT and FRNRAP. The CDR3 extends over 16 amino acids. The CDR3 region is CASGLVGDFLSYEQYF. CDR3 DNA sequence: TGTGCTAGTGGTTTGGTGGGGGACTTTCTCTCCTACGAGCAGTACTTC.

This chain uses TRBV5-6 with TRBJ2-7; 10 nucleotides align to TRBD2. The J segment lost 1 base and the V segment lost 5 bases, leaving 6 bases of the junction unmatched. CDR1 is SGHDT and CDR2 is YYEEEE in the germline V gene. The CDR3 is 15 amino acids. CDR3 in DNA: TGTGCCAGCAGTGGTGGACTAGCGGTGTCCTACGAGCAGTACTTC. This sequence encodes CASSGGLAVSYEQYF.

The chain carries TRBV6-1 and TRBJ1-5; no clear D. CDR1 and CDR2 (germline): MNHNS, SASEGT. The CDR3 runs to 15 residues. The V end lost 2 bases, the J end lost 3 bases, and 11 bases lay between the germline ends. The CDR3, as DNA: TGTGCCAGCAGTGAACAGCCTAGTTTCAATCAGCCCCAGCATTTT. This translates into CASSEQPSFNQPQHF.

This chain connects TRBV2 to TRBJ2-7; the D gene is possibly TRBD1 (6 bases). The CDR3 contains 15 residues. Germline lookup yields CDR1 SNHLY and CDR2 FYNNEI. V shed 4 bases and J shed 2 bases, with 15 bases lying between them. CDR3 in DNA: TGTGCCAGCAGTGGGGTGGGGGCAAGGGCCTACGAGCAGTACTTC. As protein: CASSGVGARAYEQYF.

DNA for the CDR3: TGCGCCAGCAGCCCGGGACTAGTAGGCCAAGAGACCCAGTACTTC. Protein product: CASSPGLVGQETQYF. This sequence joins TRBV5-1 and TRBJ2-5; 8 bases match TRBD2. This CDR3 has 15 amino acids. V lost 4 bases, J lost 1 base, and 6 bases stayed unmatched. In germline, CDR1 is SGHRS, CDR2 YFSETQ.

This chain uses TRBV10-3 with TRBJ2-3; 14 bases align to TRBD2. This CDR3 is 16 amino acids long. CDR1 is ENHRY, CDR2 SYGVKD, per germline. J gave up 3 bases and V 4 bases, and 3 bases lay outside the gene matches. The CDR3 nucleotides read TGTGCCATCAGTGTTGGGACTAGCGGGAGAACAGATACGCAGTATTTT. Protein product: CAISVGTSGRTDTQYF.

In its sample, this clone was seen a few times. CDR3 protein: CASSSGADSNQPQHF. The CDR3 DNA sequence: TGTGCCAGCAGCTCAGGGGCGGATAGCAATCAGCCCCAGCATTTT. The chain joins TRBV5-4 to TRBJ1-5, with TRBD1 as a possible D gene (6 bases). The CDR3 contains 15 residues. The V end was cut by 3 bases, the J end by 0 bases, with 10 bases between. CDR1 and CDR2 (germline): SGHNT, YYREEE (reference sequence).

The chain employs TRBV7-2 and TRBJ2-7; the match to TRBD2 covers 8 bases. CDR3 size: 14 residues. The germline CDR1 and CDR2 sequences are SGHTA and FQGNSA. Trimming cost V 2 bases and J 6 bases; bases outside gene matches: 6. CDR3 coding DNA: TGTGCCAGCAGCTTAAACGGGAGGGGCGGCGAGCAGTACTTC. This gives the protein CASSLNGRGGEQYF.

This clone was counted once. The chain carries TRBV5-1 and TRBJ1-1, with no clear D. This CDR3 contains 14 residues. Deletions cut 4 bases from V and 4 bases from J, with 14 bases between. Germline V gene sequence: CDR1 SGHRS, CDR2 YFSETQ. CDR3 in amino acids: CASSVEASGTEAFF. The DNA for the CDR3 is TGCGCCAGCAGCGTGGAAGCGAGTGGCACTGAAGCTTTCTTT.

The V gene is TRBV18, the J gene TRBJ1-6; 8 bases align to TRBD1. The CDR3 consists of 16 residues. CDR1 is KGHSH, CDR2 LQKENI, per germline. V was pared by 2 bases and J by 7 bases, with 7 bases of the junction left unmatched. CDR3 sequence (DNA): TGTGCCAGCTCACCAGTGGGAGGACAGGGAAATTCACCCCTCCACTTT. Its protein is CASSPVGGQGNSPLHF.

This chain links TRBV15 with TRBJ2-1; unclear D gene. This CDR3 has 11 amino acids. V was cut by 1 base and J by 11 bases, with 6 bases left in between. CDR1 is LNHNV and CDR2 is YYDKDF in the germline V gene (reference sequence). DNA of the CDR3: TGTGCCACCAGCAGAGGAGCAAAGCAGTTCTTC. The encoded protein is CATSRGAKQFF.